The present TCR beta chain was sequenced within a study of blood T cell repertoires in COVID-19. Study in general: Whether acute or convalescent, the COVID-19 samples came from the United States, Italy and Spain. PBMCs, B-cell-depleted T cells, or T cells were the source of the cDNA or gDNA that made up the material.

This CDR3 is 15 amino acids long. The J segment lost 3 bases and the V segment lost 3 bases, leaving 5 bases of the junction unmatched. CDR1 is ENHRY, CDR2 SYGVKD, per germline. Clones were sequenced by immunoSEQ multiplex PCR, and TCRdb holds only the in-frame ones, with some missing. Among roughly 90,000 clones listed, 65% to 90% were seen once. Sequenced sample: peripheral blood. The J gene is TRBJ1-1, the V gene TRBV10-3, with 9 positions matching TRBD1. This clonotype was obtained from a woman older than 75 with active or convalescent COVID-19. The chain's CDR3 is CAISDPGQGYTEAFF. The DNA of the CDR3 is TGTGCCATCAGTGACCCCGGACAGGGGTACACTGAAGCTTTCTTT.